This entry concerns a single TCR beta chain. The data stem from a study of blood T cell repertoires in COVID-19. Study summary: The United States, Italy and Spain supplied acute and convalescent COVID-19 samples.

The V gene end was trimmed by 4 bases and the J gene end by 9 bases; junction bases not matched to a gene: 8. CDR3 length equals 14 residues. Germline lookup yields CDR1 SGHRS and CDR2 YFSETQ. The table came from immunoSEQ multiplex PCR; TCRdb's copy has only in-frame clones and leaves some out. The table shows approximately 240,000 clones, with approximately 86% occurring only once. The chain has TRBV5-1 and TRBJ1-5; TRBD1 agrees at 9 bases. The sample consisted of peripheral blood. The clonotype comes from a woman of 80 years or more with active or convalescent COVID-19. This CDR3 is CASSSGQGLAPQHF. For the CDR3, the DNA is TGCGCCAGCAGCAGTGGACAGGGGCTCGCGCCCCAGCATTTT.